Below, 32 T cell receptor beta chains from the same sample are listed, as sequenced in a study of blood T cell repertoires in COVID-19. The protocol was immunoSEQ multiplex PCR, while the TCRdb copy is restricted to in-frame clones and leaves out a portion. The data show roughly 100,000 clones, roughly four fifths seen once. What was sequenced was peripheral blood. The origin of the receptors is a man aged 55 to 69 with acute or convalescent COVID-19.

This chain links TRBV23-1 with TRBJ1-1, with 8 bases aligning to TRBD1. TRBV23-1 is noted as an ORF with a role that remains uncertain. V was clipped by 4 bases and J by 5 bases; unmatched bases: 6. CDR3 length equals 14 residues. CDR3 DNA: TGCGCCAGCAGTCGCCCGACAGGGGATACTGAAGCTTTCTTT. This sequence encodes CASSRPTGDTEAFF.

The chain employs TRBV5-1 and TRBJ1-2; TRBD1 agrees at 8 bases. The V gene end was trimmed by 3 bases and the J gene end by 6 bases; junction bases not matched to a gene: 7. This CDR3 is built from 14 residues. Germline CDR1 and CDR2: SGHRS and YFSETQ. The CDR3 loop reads CASSSSGQGDGYTF. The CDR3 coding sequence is TGCGCCAGCAGCTCCTCTGGACAGGGAGATGGCTACACCTTC.

In nucleotides, the CDR3 is TGTGCCAGCAGCTCCCGGGACAGGGGAGGAGAGCAGTACTTC. The encoded protein is CASSSRDRGGEQYF. V usage is TRBV7-9 and J usage is TRBJ2-7; 10 positions match TRBD1. The CDR3 is made up of 14 amino acids. The V and J ends lost 4 bases and 7 bases, in that order; junction bases with no gene match: 7. Germline CDR1 reads SEHNR; CDR2 reads FQNEAQ (reference sequence).

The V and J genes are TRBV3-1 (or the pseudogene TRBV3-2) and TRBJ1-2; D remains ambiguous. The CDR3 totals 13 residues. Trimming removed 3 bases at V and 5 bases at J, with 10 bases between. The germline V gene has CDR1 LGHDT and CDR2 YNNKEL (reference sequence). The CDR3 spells CASSHGRNYGYTF. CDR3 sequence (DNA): TGTGCCAGCAGCCATGGGAGGAATTATGGCTACACCTTC.

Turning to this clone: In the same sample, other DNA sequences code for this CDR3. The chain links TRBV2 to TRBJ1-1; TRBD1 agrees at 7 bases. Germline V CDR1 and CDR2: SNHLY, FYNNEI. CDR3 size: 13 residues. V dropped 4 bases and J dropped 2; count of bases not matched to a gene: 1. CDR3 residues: CASSGQGNTEAFF. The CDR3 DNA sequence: TGTGCCAGCAGTGGACAGGGAAACACTGAAGCTTTCTTT.

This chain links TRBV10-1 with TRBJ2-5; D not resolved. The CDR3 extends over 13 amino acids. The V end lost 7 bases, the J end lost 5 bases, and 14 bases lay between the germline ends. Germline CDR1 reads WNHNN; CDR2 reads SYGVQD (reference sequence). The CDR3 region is CASTRLLSETQYF. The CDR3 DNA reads TGCGCCAGCACAAGACTTCTCTCTGAGACCCAGTACTTC.

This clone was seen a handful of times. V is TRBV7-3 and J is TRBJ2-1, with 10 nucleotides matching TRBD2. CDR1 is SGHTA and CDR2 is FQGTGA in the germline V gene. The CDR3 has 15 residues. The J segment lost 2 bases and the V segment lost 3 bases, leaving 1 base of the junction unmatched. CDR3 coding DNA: TGTGCCAGCAGCTTTACTAGCGGGGCCTACAATGAGCAGTTCTTC. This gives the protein CASSFTSGAYNEQFF.

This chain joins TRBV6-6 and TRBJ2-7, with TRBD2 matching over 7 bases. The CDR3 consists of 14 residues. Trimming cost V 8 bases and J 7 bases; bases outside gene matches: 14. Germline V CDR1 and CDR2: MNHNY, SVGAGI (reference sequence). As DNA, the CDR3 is TGTGCCAGCGGCTCGGCTAGCGGAGCAATTGAGCAGTACTTC. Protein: CASGSASGAIEQYF.

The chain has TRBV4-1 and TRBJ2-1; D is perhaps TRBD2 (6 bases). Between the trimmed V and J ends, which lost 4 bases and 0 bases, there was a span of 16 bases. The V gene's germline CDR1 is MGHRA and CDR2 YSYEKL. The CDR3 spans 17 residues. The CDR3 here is CASSPPASDYSYNEQFF. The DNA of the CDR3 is TGCGCCAGCAGCCCCCCCGCATCGGACTACTCCTACAATGAGCAGTTCTTC.

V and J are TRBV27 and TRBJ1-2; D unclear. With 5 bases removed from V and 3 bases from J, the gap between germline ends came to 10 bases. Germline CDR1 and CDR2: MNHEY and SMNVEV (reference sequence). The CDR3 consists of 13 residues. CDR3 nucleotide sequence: TGTGCCAGCAGTCCCCAAACTTACTATGGCTACACCTTC. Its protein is CASSPQTYYGYTF.

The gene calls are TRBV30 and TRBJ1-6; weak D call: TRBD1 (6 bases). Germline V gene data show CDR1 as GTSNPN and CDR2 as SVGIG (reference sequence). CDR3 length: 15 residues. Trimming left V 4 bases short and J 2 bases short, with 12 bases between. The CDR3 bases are TGTGCCTGGATCCGTAACAGGGCCTATAATTCACCCCTCCACTTT. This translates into CAWIRNRAYNSPLHF.

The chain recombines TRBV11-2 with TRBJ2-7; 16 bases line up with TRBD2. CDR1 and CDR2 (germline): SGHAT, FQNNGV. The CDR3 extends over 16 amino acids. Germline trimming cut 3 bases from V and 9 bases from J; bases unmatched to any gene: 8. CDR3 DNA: TGTGCCAGCAGCTTCCTCGGGACTAGCGGGGGGGCAGTGCAGTACTTC. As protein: CASSFLGTSGGAVQYF.

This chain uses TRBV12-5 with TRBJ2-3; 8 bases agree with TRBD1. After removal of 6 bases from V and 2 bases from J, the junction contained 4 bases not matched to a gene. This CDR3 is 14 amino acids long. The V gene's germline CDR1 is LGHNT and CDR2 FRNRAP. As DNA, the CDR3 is TGTGCTAGTGGACCGGGACAGGTCACAGATACGCAGTATTTT. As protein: CASGPGQVTDTQYF.

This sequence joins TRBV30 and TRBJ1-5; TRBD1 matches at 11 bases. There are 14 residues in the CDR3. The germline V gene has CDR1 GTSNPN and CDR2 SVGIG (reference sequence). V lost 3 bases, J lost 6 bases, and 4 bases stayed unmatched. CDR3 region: CAWSWGTGGQPQHF. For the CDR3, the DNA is TGTGCCTGGAGCTGGGGGACAGGGGGTCAGCCCCAGCATTTT.

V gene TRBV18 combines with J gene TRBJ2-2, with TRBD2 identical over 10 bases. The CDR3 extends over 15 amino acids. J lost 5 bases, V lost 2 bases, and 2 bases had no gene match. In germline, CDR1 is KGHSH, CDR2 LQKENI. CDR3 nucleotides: TGTGCCAGCTCACCAGGAGCGGGAGGGACCGGGGAGCTGTTTTTT. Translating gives CASSPGAGGTGELFF.

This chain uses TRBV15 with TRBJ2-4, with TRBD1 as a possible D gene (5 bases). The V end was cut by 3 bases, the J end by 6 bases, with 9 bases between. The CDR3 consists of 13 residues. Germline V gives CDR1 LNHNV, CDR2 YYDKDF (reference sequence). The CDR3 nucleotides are TGTGCCACCAGCAGTGACAGCTCAAACATTCAGTACTTC. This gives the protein CATSSDSSNIQYF.

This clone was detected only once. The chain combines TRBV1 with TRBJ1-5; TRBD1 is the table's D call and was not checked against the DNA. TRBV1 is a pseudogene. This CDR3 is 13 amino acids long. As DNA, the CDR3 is TGCACCAGCAGCGCCCGGACAGGGGCGTTACCACATTTT. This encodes CTSSARTGALPHF.

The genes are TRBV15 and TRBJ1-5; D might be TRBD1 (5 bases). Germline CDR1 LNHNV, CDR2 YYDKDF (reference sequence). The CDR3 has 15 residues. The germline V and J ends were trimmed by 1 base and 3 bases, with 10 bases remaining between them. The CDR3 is CATSRGVRVNQPQHF. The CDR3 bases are TGTGCCACCAGCAGAGGGGTCAGGGTCAATCAGCCCCAGCATTTT.

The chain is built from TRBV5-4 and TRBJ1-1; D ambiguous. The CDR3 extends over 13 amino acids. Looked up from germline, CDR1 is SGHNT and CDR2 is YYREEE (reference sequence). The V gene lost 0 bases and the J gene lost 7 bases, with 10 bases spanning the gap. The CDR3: CASSLVGGVEAFF. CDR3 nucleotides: TGTGCCAGCAGCTTGGTTGGCGGGGTTGAAGCTTTCTTT.

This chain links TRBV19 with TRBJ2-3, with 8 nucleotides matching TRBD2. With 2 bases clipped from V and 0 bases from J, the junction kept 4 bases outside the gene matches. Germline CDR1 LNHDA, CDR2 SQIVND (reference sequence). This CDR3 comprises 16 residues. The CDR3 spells CASSIRTSGSTDTQYF. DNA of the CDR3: TGTGCCAGTAGTATACGAACTAGCGGTAGCACAGATACGCAGTATTTT.

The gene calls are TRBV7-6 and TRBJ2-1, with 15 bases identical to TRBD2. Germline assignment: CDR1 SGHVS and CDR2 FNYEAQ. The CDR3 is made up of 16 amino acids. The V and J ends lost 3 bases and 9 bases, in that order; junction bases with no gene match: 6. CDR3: CASSFGTSGRTGEQFF. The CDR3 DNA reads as TGTGCCAGCAGCTTTGGGACTAGCGGGAGGACGGGTGAGCAGTTCTTC.

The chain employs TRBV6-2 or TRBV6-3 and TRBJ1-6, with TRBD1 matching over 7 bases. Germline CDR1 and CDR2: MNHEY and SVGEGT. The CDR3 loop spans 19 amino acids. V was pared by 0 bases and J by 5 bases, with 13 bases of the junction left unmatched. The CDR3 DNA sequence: TGTGCCAGCAGTTACTCGCCGCCGGACAGGCCGAGAGATAATTCACCCCTCCACTTT. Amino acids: CASSYSPPDRPRDNSPLHF.

As DNA, the CDR3 is TGTGCCAGCAGCGAGGTGGGGCGAGCTTTCTTT. It codes for CASSEVGRAFF. This chain joins TRBV7-9 and TRBJ1-1, with TRBD1 as a possible D gene (5 bases). Germline loops: CDR1 SEHNR, CDR2 FQNEAQ (reference sequence). The CDR3 totals 11 residues. The germline V and J ends were trimmed by 5 bases and 10 bases, with 11 bases remaining between them.

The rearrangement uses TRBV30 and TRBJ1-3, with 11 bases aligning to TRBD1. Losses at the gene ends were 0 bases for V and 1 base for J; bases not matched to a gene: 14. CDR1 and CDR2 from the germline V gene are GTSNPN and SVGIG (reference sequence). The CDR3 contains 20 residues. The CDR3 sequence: CAWSVLRMMGQGVSGNTIYF. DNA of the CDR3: TGTGCCTGGAGTGTACTACGTATGATGGGACAGGGGGTTTCTGGAAACACCATATATTTT.

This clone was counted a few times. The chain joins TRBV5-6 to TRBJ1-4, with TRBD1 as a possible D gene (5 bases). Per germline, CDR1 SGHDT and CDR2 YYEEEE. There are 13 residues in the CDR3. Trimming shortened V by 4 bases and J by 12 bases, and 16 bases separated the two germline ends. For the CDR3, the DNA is TGTGCCAGCAGCCTTCAGGGAACAAGGGAACTGTTTTTT. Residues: CASSLQGTRELFF.

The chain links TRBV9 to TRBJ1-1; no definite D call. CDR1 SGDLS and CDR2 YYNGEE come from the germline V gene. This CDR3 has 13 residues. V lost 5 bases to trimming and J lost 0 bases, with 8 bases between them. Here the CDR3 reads CASRSQMNTEAFF. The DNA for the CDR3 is TGTGCCAGCAGGTCTCAGATGAACACTGAAGCTTTCTTT.

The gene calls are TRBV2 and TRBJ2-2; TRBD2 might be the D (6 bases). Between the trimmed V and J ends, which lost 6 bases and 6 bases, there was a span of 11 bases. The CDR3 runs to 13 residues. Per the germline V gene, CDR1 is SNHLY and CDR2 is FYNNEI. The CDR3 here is CASSRGNAGELFF. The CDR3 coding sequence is TGTGCCAGCAGCCGGGGGAATGCCGGGGAGCTGTTTTTT.

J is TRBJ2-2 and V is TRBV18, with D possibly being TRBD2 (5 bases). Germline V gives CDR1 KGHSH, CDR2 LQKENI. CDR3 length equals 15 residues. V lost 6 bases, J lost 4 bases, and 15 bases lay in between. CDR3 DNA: TGTGCCAGCTCTACTTATGGGGAGCCCACCGGGGAGCTGTTTTTT. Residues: CASSTYGEPTGELFF.

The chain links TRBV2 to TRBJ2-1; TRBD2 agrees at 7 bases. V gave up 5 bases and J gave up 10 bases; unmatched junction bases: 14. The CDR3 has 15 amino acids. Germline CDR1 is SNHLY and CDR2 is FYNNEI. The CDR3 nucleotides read TGTGCCAGCAGTCTTGGACTATCCCACGGGGGGGAGCAGTTCTTC. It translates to CASSLGLSHGGEQFF.

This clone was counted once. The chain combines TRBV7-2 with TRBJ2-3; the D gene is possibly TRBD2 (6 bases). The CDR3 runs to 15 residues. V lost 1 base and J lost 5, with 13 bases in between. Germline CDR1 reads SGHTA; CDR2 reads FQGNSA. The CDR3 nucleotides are TGTGCCAGCAGCTTAGTGGCGGGAATTTTAGATACGCAGTATTTT. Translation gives CASSLVAGILDTQYF.

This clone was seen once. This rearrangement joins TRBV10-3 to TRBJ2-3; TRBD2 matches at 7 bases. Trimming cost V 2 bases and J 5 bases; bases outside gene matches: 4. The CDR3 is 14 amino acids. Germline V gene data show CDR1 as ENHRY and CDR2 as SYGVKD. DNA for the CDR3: TGTGCCATCAGTGAGCCGCGGGGGAGAGATACGCAGTATTTT. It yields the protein CAISEPRGRDTQYF.

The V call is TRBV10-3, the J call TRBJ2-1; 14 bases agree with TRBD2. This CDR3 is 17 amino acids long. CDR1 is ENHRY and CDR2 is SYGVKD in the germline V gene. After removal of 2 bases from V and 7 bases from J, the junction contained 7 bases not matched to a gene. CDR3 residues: CAISERLAGGPINEQFF. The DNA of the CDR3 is TGTGCCATCAGTGAGCGACTAGCGGGAGGGCCGATTAATGAGCAGTTCTTC.